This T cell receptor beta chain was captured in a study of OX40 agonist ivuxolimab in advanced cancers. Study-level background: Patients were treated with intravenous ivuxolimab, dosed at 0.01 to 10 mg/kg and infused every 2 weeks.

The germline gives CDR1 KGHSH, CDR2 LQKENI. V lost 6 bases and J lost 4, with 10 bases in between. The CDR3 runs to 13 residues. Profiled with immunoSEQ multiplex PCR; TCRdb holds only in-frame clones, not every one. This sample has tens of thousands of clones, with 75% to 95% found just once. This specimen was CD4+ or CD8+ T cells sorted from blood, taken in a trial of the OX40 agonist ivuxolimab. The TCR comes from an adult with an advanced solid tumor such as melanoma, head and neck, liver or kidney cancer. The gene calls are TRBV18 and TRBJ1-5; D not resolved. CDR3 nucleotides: TGTGCCAGCTCTGGAGACGGGAATCAGCCCCAGCATTTT. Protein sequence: CASSGDGNQPQHF. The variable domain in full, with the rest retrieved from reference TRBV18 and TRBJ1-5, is NAGVMQNPRHLVRRRGQEARLRCSPMKGHSHVYWYRQLPEEGLKFMVYLQKENIIDESGMPKERFSAEFPKEGPSILRIQQVVRGDSAAYFCASSGDGNQPQHFGDGTRLSIL.